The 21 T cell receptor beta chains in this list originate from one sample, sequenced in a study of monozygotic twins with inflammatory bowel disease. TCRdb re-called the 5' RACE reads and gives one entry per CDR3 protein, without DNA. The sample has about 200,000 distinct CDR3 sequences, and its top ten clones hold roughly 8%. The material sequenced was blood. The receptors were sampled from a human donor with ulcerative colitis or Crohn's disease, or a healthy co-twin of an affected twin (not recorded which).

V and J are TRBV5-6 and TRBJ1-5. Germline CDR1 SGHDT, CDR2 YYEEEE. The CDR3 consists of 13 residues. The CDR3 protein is CASSTRGNQPQHF.

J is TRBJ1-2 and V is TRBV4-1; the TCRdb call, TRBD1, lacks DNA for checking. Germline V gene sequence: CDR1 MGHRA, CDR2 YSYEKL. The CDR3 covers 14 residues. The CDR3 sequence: CASSQPDRDHGYTF.

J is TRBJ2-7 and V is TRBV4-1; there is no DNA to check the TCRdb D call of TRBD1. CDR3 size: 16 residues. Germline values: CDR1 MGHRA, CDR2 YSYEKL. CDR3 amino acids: CASSQLPGQGAYEQYF.

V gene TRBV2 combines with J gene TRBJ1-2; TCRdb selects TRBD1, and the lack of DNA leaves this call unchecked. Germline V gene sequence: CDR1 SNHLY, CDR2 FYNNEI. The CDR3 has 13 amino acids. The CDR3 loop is CATAGQGARGYTF.

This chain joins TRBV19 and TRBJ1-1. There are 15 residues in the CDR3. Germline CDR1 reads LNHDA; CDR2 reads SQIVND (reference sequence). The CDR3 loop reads CASSPPAGFGTEAFF.

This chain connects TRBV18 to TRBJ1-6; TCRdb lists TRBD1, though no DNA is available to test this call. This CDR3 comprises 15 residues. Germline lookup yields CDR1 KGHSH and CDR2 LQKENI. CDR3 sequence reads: CASSPGQGVISPLHF.

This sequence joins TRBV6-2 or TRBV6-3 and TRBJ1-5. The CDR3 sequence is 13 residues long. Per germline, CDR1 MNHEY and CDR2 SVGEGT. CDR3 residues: CASSRLNGQPQHF.

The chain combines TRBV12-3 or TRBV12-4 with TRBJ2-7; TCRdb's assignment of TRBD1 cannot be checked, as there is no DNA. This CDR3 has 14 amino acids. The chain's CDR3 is CASTPGQAYYEQYF.

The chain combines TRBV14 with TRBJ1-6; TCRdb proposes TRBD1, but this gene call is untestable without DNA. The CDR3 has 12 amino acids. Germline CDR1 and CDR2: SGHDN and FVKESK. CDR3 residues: CASSQGRGPLHF.

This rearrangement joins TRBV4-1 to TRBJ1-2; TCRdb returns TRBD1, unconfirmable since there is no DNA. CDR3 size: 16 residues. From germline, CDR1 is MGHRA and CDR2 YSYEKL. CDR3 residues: CASSQGTGQVNYGYTF.

CDR3 sequence: CASSFRGANQETQYF. The chain uses TRBV5-5 and TRBJ2-5; checking the TCRdb D call of TRBD1 is not possible without DNA. The CDR3 length is 15 residues. Germline V lookup: CDR1 SGHKS, CDR2 YYEKEE (reference sequence).

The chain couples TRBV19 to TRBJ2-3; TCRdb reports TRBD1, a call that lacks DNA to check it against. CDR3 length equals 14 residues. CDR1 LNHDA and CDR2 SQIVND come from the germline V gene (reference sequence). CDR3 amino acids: CASSMGGLSDTQYF.

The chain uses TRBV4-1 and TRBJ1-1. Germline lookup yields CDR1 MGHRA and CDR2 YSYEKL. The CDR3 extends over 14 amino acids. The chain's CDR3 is CASSRALGDTEAFF.

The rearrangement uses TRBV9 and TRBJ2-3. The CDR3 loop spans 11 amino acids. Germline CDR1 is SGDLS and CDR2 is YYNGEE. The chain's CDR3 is CASSGEDTQYF.

CDR3 residues: CASTSRESNQPQHF. The gene calls are TRBV23-1 and TRBJ1-5; TCRdb lists TRBD1, though no DNA is available to test this call. TRBV23-1 is annotated as an ORF whose role is uncertain. The CDR3 spans 14 residues.

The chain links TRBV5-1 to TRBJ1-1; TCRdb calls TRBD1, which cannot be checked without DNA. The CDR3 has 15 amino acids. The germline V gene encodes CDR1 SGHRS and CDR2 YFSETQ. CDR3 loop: CASNPGPRESTEAFF.

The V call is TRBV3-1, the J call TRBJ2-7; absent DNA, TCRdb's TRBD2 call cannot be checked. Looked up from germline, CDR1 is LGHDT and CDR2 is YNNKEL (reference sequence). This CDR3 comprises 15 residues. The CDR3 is CASSHRAGGKYEQYF.

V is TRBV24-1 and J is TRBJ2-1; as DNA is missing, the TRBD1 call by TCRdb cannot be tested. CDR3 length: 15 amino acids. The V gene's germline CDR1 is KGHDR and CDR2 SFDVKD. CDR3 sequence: CATSDFGTGYNEQFF.

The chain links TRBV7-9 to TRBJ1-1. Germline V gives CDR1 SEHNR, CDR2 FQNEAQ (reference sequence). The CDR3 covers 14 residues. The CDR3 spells CASSQQGPNTEAFF.

CDR3 protein: CASSLEDGRSFNYGYTF. The chain joins TRBV12-3 or TRBV12-4 to TRBJ1-2. This CDR3 has 17 residues.

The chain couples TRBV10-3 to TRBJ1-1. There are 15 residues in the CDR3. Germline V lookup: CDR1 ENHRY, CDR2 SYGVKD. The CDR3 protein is CAISESAGPITEAFF.